The clone carrying this T cell receptor beta chain was seen just once. The data were taken from a study of cytotoxic CD8 clonotypes in ibrutinib-treated CLL. Profiled with immunoSEQ multiplex PCR; TCRdb holds only in-frame clones, not every one. The repertoire holds 200,000 to 250,000 clones, with 70% as singletons. The V end was cut by 3 bases, the J end by 8 bases, with 12 bases between. Germline lookup yields CDR1 SGHRS and CDR2 YFSETQ. This CDR3 has 13 residues. This chain links TRBV5-1 with TRBJ2-1; either TRBD1 or TRBD2 may supply D (5 bases each). This specimen was PBMCs, taken after 12 months of ibrutinib treatment. This clonotype was sampled from a human donor with chronic lymphocytic leukemia. The CDR3 bases are TGCGCCAGCAGCTGGGGGTTTGATCATGAGCAGTTCTTC. Translated, it gives CASSWGFDHEQFF. Based on the CDR3 plus reference TRBV5-1 and TRBJ2-1, the full variable domain is KAGVTQTPRYLIKTRGQQVTLSCSPISGHRSVSWYQQTPGQGLQFLFEYFSETQRNKGNFPGRFSGRQFSNSRSEMNVSTLELGDSALYLCASSWGFDHEQFFGPGTRLTVL.